The TCR beta chain described here comes from a study of metastatic and nonmetastatic thyroid tumors. Study background: Repertoire data that came from the blood and tumor or nodule tissue of malignant and benign thyroid patients were compared.

Germline V lookup: CDR1 KGHDR, CDR2 SFDVKD. Trimming at V came to 1 base and at J to 5 bases, leaving 8 bases not matched to a gene. This CDR3 region has 17 residues. Study-level results: Reports indicated that malignant thyroid tumors showed significantly higher TCR beta diversity than benign nodules did, in blood and tumor.

Among the patients, none had received any treatment before thyroid surgery. Original analysis: The distant-metastasis classifier for papillary thyroid cancer was built from CDR3 differences across clinicopathological groups. TCRdb redid the clone calls on the PCR reads using MiXCR. It is TCRdb's table, rather than the study itself, that gives the V and J calls and clone size. Seen here are 30,000 to 40,000 clones, 20% to 25% observed once, and the top ten hold less than 4%. At least ten counts were recorded for this clone. Antigen unknown. The sample holds other DNA sequences that translate to the same CDR3.

The material sequenced was tumor tissue. This chain connects TRBV24-1 to TRBJ2-1; TRBD2 agrees at 9 bases. The receptor was isolated from a male donor with papillary thyroid cancer or a benign thyroid nodule (not recorded which). Some clones in this sample may be carry-over from other donors' samples. The CDR3 loop reads CATSDFVCQREDNEQFF. The CDR3 DNA reads TGTGCCACCAGTGATTTTGTTTGCCAGCGGGAGGACAATGAGCAGTTCTTC.